This TCR beta chain was sequenced during a study of T cells in women clearing cervical HPV infection. About the research overall: Cases: HPV16-related CIN3 or worse on histology, a couple of invasive cancers. Controls' single incident HPV16 infection cleared within 12 months without precancer.

There are 14 residues in the CDR3. V dropped 3 bases and J dropped 9; count of bases not matched to a gene: 3. Germline V gene data show CDR1 as LNHDA and CDR2 as SQIVND (reference sequence). A remark on this clone: Read data end 3 residues before the CDR3 end; the end is taken from the germline J gene.

Repertoires were generated with immunoSEQ multiplex PCR, while TCRdb's copy carries only in-frame clones and drops some. The listing contains over 35,000 clones. The V call is TRBV19, the J call TRBJ2-1, with TRBD1 matching over 12 bases. Sequencing used blood buffy coat. This TCR was sampled from a woman between 18 and 70 years old with a cervical HPV16 infection that either progressed to CIN3+ or cleared (not recorded which). CDR3 protein: CASSIGTGGGEQFF. CDR3 bases read: TGTGCCAGTAGTATCGGGACAGGGGGCGGTGAG.